A single sample is the source of the 18 T cell receptor beta chains below, sequenced in a study of blood T cell repertoires in COVID-19. TCRdb's table, derived via immunoSEQ multiplex PCR, lists solely in-frame clones and lacks some. The sample consists of roughly 200,000 clones, around nine tenths of them appearing once. Input material: peripheral blood. The origin of the receptors is a man aged 35-49 years with active or convalescent COVID-19.

The chain links TRBV12-3 or TRBV12-4 to TRBJ2-7; no firm D call. Trimming removed 6 bases from V and 6 bases from J, with 15 bases in between. This CDR3 has 13 amino acids. The CDR3 DNA follows: TGTGCCAGCAGACCCCGGCGTCGAGGCGAGCAGTACTTC. Residues: CASRPRRRGEQYF.

The chain links TRBV30 to TRBJ2-7; perhaps TRBD2 as D (5 bases). The CDR3 spans 16 residues. V was cut by 1 base and J by 5 bases, with 21 bases left in between. Germline CDR1 and CDR2: GTSNPN and SVGIG (reference sequence). The CDR3 region has the DNA TGTGCCTGGAGTGGGGTTTCGGAGGAGAGCATCGACGAGCAGTACTTC. It encodes CAWSGVSEESIDEQYF. The whole variable domain, filled in from reference TRBV30 and TRBJ2-7, reads SQTIHQWPATLVQPVGSPLSLECTVEGTSNPNLYWYRQAAGRGLQLLFYSVGIGQISSEVPQNLSASRPQDRQFILSSKKLLLSDSGFYLCAWSGVSEESIDEQYFGPGTRLTVT.

V and J are TRBV29-1 and TRBJ1-2; TRBD1 matches at 10 bases. Germline-derived CDR1 and CDR2 are SQVTM and ANQGSEA. Trimming took 5 bases from V and 7 from J; bases not matched to a gene: 4. The CDR3 spans 12 residues. The CDR3: CSVPGQGFGYTF. The CDR3 coding sequence is TGCAGCGTTCCGGGACAGGGGTTTGGCTACACCTTC.

This chain links TRBV9 with TRBJ1-3; 10 positions agree with TRBD1. The CDR3 length is 17 residues. The germline CDR1 and CDR2 sequences are SGDLS and YYNGEE. J lost 4 bases, V lost 3 bases, and 10 bases had no gene match. CDR3 DNA sequence: TGTGCCAGCAGCGACCCCGGGACAGGGGTAGCAGGAAACACCATATATTTT. Translated: CASSDPGTGVAGNTIYF.

This sequence joins TRBV19 and TRBJ1-1; 8 bases match TRBD1. Trimming cost V 5 bases and J 5 bases; bases outside gene matches: 10. CDR3 length: 15 residues. Germline CDR1 is LNHDA and CDR2 is SQIVND (reference sequence). CDR3 nucleotide sequence: TGTGCCAGTAGTGTGGGACAGGTTGAAGGTACTGAAGCTTTCTTT. This encodes CASSVGQVEGTEAFF.

The J gene is TRBJ1-6, the V gene TRBV25-1, with D tentatively TRBD1 (6 bases). V dropped 7 bases and J dropped 9 bases, with 22 bases sitting between them. There are 16 residues in the CDR3. Germline assignment: CDR1 MGHDK and CDR2 SYGVNS. CDR3 residues: CASTTNRDSVGSPLHF. As DNA, the CDR3 is TGTGCCAGCACCACCAACAGGGATTCTGTTGGTTCACCCCTCCACTTT. Full variable domain (outside the CDR3, taken from reference TRBV25-1 and TRBJ1-6): EADIYQTPRYLVIGTGKKITLECSQTMGHDKMYWYQQDPGMELHLIHYSYGVNSTEKGDLSSESTVSRIRTEHFPLTLESARPSHTSQYLCASTTNRDSVGSPLHFGNGTRLTVT.

J is TRBJ1-3 and V is TRBV5-4, with D tentatively TRBD1 (6 bases). The CDR3 has 15 amino acids. The V end lost 0 bases, the J end lost 2 bases, and 9 bases lay between the germline ends. CDR1 and CDR2 from the germline V gene are SGHNT and YYREEE (reference sequence). CDR3 coding DNA: TGTGCCAGCAGCTTGGGGGCAGGGGCTGGAAACACCATATATTTT. Its translation is CASSLGAGAGNTIYF. The full variable domain, rest sourced from reference TRBV5-4 and TRBJ1-3, is ETGVTQSPTHLIKTRGQQVTLRCSSQSGHNTVSWYQQALGQGPQFIFQYYREEENGRGNFPPRFSGLQFPNYSSELNVNALELDDSALYLCASSLGAGAGNTIYFGEGSWLTVV.

J is TRBJ2-5 and V is TRBV5-4, with 11 nucleotides matching TRBD1. There are 14 residues in the CDR3. Germline V gene sequence: CDR1 SGHNT, CDR2 YYREEE (reference sequence). Trimming cost V 4 bases and J 1 base; bases outside gene matches: 0. CDR3 DNA sequence: TGTGCCAGCAGCGGACAGGGGGCCCAAGAGACCCAGTACTTC. Translating gives CASSGQGAQETQYF.

This clone has just a few counts. V is TRBV6-2 or TRBV6-3 and J is TRBJ1-2, with D uncertain. This CDR3 region has 15 residues. V dropped 3 bases and J dropped 8 bases, with 19 bases sitting between them. CDR1 and CDR2 from the germline V gene are MNHEY and SVGEGT. This CDR3 reads CASSYGGGSARGYTF. The CDR3 DNA reads as TGTGCCAGCAGTTATGGTGGCGGTTCCGCGAGAGGCTACACCTTC.

The V gene is TRBV28, the J gene TRBJ1-3; D is perhaps TRBD1 (6 bases). Germline V gene data show CDR1 as MDHEN and CDR2 as SYDVKM. This CDR3 contains 14 residues. Trimming took 4 bases from V and 4 from J, leaving 11 bases between them. In nucleotides, the CDR3 is TGTGCCAGCAGTTGGAGCGGGGGCGGAAACACCATATATTTT. Protein: CASSWSGGGNTIYF.

The rearrangement uses TRBV7-9 and TRBJ2-1; 7 bases line up with TRBD2. The CDR3 has 15 amino acids. Germline CDR1 is SEHNR and CDR2 is FQNEAQ (reference sequence). Losses at the gene ends were 7 bases for V and 1 base for J; bases not matched to a gene: 7. The DNA for the CDR3 is TGTGCCAGCACCCCCCCGGGGGGTTCCTACAATGAGCAGTTCTTC. This gives the protein CASTPPGGSYNEQFF.

This clone occurred once. The conserved final phenylalanine or tryptophan is absent from the CDR3, which likely points to a read error. The DNA is omitted, as the CDR3 cannot be located on it reliably, and the CDR3 follows TCRdb's listing. V gene TRBV6-2 or TRBV6-3 combines with J gene TRBJ2-3; the table names TRBD2, a call not compared with the DNA. Germline loops: CDR1 MNHEY, CDR2 SVGEGT. Both ends counted, the CDR3 spans 12 residues. The CDR3 loop is CASSYRLAGLVL.

The chain has TRBV5-1 and TRBJ1-2; the D gene is possibly TRBD1 (6 bases). This CDR3 spans 13 amino acids. V was cut by 4 bases and J by 4 bases, with 11 bases left in between. Germline values: CDR1 SGHRS, CDR2 YFSETQ. The CDR3 spells CASSPDSTYGYTF. The CDR3 DNA reads TGCGCCAGCAGCCCGGACAGTACCTATGGCTACACCTTC.

The V gene is TRBV3-1 (or the pseudogene TRBV3-2), the J gene TRBJ2-1, with a weak D call TRBD1 (5 bases). The CDR3 totals 12 residues. Trimming shortened V by 1 base and J by 8 bases, and 6 bases separated the two germline ends. Germline V gene data show CDR1 as LGHDT and CDR2 as YNNKEL (reference sequence). This CDR3 is CASSQGGHEQFF. The CDR3, as DNA: TGTGCCAGCAGCCAAGGGGGCCATGAGCAGTTCTTC.

Note on this clone: Other nucleotide sequences from this sample produce the same CDR3. The chain has TRBV15 and TRBJ1-1; D gene unclear. This CDR3 region has 13 residues. Per germline, CDR1 LNHNV and CDR2 YYDKDF (reference sequence). V was trimmed by 0 bases and J by 7 bases, leaving 9 bases between them. CDR3 sequence (DNA): TGTGCCACCAGCAGAGATCGAGGTGGTGAAGCTTTCTTT. Translation gives CATSRDRGGEAFF. The complete variable domain, with remaining parts taken from reference TRBV15 and TRBJ1-1, reads DAMVIQNPRYQVTQFGKPVTLSCSQTLNHNVMYWYQQKSSQAPKLLFHYYDKDFNNEADTPDNFQSRRPNTSFCFLDIRSPGLGDTAMYLCATSRDRGGEAFFGQGTRLTVV.

The chain combines TRBV9 with TRBJ2-5, with 10 bases lining up with TRBD2. Germline-derived CDR1 and CDR2 are SGDLS and YYNGEE. The CDR3 contains 17 residues. V lost 3 bases and J lost 4; bases outside the gene matches: 12. The CDR3 DNA reads as TGTGCCAGCAGCGGCCGAGCCCGAGCGGGGGGGAGAGAGACCCAGTACTTC. Its translation: CASSGRARAGGRETQYF.

The chain employs TRBV28 and TRBJ2-1; TRBD2 aligns across 10 bases. There are 15 residues in the CDR3. Germline assignment: CDR1 MDHEN and CDR2 SYDVKM. V dropped 2 bases and J dropped 2; count of bases not matched to a gene: 0. DNA for the CDR3: TGTGCCAGCAGTTTAACTAGCGGGGCCTACAATGAGCAGTTCTTC. Protein: CASSLTSGAYNEQFF.

This clone has just a few counts. V gene TRBV7-8 combines with J gene TRBJ1-2; a weak D match, TRBD1 (6 bases). The germline V gene has CDR1 SGHVS and CDR2 FQNEAQ. Trimming left V 4 bases short and J 3 bases short, with 9 bases between. The CDR3 length is 13 residues. The CDR3 bases are TGTGCCAGCAGCTATGGACAGCACTATGGCTACACCTTC. Encoded protein: CASSYGQHYGYTF.